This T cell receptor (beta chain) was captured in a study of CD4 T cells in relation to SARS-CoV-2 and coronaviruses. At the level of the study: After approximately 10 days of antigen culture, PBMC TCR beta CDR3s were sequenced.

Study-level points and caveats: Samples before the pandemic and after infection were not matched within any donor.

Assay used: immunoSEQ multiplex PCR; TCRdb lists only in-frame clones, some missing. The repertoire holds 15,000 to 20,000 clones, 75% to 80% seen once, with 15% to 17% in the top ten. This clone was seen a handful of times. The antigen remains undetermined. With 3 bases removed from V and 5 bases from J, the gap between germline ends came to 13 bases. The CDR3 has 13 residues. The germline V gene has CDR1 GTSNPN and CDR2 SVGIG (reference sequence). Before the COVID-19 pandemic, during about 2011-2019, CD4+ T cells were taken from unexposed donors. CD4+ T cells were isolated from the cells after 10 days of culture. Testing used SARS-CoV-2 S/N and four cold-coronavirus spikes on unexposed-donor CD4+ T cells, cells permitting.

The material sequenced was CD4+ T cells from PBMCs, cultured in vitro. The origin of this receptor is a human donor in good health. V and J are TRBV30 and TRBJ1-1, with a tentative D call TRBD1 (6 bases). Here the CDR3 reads CAWRQGWETEAFF. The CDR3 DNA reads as TGTGCCTGGAGACAGGGTTGGGAGACTGAAGCTTTCTTT.